This record concerns one TCR beta chain sequence. The method was immunoSEQ multiplex PCR; TCRdb's version includes in-frame clones alone and lacks a portion of them. This sample has some 12,000 clones, with approximately 90% found just once. This entry comes from a study of tumor T cells in aggressive B-cell lymphoma. Germline-derived CDR1 and CDR2 are SNHLY and FYNNEI. Trimming removed 5 bases from V and 2 bases from J; junction bases left unmatched: 7. The CDR3 is 15 amino acids. This receptor was taken from an adult with diffuse large B cell lymphoma. The specimen was tumor tissue. The genes are TRBV2 and TRBJ2-7; 9 bases align to TRBD1. The CDR3 loop reads CASSPFGQGTYEQYF. The CDR3 DNA is TGTGCCAGCAGTCCTTTCGGACAGGGGACCTACGAGCAGTACTTC.